Listed below are T cell receptor beta chains from one sample, sequenced in a study of monozygotic twins with inflammatory bowel disease. Using the 5' RACE reads, TCRdb records one entry per CDR3 protein without DNA. This table holds about 300,000 distinct CDR3 sequences. Sequencing input: blood. These receptors originate from a human donor with ulcerative colitis or Crohn's disease, or a healthy co-twin of an affected twin (not recorded which). CDR3s include the opening cysteine and the closing phenylalanine or tryptophan. Each record gives: V gene, J gene, CDR3 protein.

V: TRBV12-3/TRBV12-4; J: TRBJ1-3; CDR3: CASSPAGRSSGNTIYF
V: TRBV7-2; J: TRBJ2-7; CDR3: CASSSQGYEQYF
V: TRBV5-6; J: TRBJ2-3; CDR3: CASSFSGGYSDTQYF
V: TRBV7-2; J: TRBJ2-2; CDR3: CASGGDKSAGELFF
V: TRBV7-9; J: TRBJ2-7; CDR3: CASSFRLAGRGEQYF
V: TRBV9; J: TRBJ1-2; CDR3: CASSATGSHYGYTF
V: TRBV27; J: TRBJ2-3; CDR3: CASRRLTGSFTQYF
V: TRBV11-3; J: TRBJ2-2; CDR3: CASSLDGLGTGELFF
V: TRBV6-5; J: TRBJ2-1; CDR3: CASSYGGTGALGQFF
V: TRBV7-8; J: TRBJ2-5; CDR3: CATKDRRLETQYF
V: TRBV7-9; J: TRBJ2-1; CDR3: CASSLETSRPYNEQFF
V: TRBV5-1; J: TRBJ2-3; CDR3: CASSFPQPGTDTQYF
V: TRBV7-2; J: TRBJ2-5; CDR3: CASSLVAGFQETQYF
V: TRBV4-1; J: TRBJ2-7; CDR3: CASSRAGTSGYEQYF
V: TRBV14; J: TRBJ2-1; CDR3: CASSQDRRAVTYNEQFF
V: TRBV5-4; J: TRBJ1-2; CDR3: CASSPVVYRGSYGYTF
V: TRBV14; J: TRBJ1-1; CDR3: CASSPTGGRYGTEAFF
V: TRBV28; J: TRBJ1-4; CDR3: CASSLSQGTNEKLFF
V: TRBV6-2/TRBV6-3; J: TRBJ2-3; CDR3: CASSYVGISTDTQYF
V: TRBV28; J: TRBJ2-5; CDR3: CASKAGYQETQYF
V: TRBV6-5; J: TRBJ1-2; CDR3: CASSYSQPWGYTF
V: TRBV20-1; J: TRBJ1-5; CDR3: CSARDGQGAQPQHF
V: TRBV12-3/TRBV12-4; J: TRBJ1-2; CDR3: CASSPGHPYGYTF
V: TRBV5-1; J: TRBJ1-1; CDR3: CASSLTGTNTEAFF
V: TRBV28; J: TRBJ2-7; CDR3: CASSLLSPFSYEQYF
V: TRBV20-1; J: TRBJ1-1; CDR3: CSARDSGMNTEAFF
V: TRBV4-2; J: TRBJ2-2; CDR3: CASSQDPGELFF
V: TRBV28; J: TRBJ2-7; CDR3: CASTGQYEQYF
V: TRBV20-1; J: TRBJ2-7; CDR3: CSARTAGLTYEQYF
V: TRBV6-1; J: TRBJ1-5; CDR3: CASSGLSRAGQPQHF
V: TRBV20-1; J: TRBJ2-7; CDR3: CSAYVGGEYEQYF
V: TRBV18; J: TRBJ1-2; CDR3: CASSLGTGIYGYTF
V: TRBV20-1; J: TRBJ1-5; CDR3: CSAQSDRGNQPQHF
V: TRBV12-3/TRBV12-4; J: TRBJ2-7; CDR3: CASSLGSSGRVEQYF
V: TRBV12-3/TRBV12-4; J: TRBJ2-7; CDR3: CASRPDRDSYEQYF
V: TRBV7-9; J: TRBJ2-7; CDR3: CASSKDRVGERGYEQYF
V: TRBV3-1; J: TRBJ1-1; CDR3: CASGGRSTEAFF
V: TRBV5-1; J: TRBJ2-6; CDR3: CASSSTGNFGANVLTF
V: TRBV6-1; J: TRBJ2-5; CDR3: CASSRRGSRVQETQYF
V: TRBV12-3/TRBV12-4; J: TRBJ2-1; CDR3: CASSTTRTASSGQFF
V: TRBV25-1; J: TRBJ2-7; CDR3: CASSRDRALNEQYF